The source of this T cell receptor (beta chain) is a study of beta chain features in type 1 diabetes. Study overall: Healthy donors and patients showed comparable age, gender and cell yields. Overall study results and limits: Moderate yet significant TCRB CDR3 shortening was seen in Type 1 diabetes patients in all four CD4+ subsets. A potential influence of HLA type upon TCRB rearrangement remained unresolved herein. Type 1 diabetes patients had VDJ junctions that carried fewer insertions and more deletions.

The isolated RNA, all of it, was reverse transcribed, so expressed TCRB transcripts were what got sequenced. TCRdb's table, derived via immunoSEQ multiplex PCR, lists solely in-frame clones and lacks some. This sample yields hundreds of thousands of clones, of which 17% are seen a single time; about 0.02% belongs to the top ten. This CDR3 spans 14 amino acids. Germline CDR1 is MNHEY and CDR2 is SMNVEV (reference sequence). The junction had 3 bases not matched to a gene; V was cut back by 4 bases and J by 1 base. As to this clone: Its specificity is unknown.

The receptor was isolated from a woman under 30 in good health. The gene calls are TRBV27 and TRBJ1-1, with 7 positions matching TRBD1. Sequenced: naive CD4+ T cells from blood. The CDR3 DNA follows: TGTGCCAGCAGTTCGAGGACAGGGAACACTGAAGCTTTCTTT. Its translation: CASSSRTGNTEAFF.